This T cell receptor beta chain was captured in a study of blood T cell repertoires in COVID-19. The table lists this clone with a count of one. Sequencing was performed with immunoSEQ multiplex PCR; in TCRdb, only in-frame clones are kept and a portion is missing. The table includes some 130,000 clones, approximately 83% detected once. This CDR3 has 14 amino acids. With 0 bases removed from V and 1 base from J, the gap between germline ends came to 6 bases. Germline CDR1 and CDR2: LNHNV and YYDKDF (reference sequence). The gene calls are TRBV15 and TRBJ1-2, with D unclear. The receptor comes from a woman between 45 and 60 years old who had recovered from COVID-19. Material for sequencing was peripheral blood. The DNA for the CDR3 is TGTGCCACCAGCAGAGATTTATTTAACTATGGCTACACCTTC. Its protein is CATSRDLFNYGYTF.